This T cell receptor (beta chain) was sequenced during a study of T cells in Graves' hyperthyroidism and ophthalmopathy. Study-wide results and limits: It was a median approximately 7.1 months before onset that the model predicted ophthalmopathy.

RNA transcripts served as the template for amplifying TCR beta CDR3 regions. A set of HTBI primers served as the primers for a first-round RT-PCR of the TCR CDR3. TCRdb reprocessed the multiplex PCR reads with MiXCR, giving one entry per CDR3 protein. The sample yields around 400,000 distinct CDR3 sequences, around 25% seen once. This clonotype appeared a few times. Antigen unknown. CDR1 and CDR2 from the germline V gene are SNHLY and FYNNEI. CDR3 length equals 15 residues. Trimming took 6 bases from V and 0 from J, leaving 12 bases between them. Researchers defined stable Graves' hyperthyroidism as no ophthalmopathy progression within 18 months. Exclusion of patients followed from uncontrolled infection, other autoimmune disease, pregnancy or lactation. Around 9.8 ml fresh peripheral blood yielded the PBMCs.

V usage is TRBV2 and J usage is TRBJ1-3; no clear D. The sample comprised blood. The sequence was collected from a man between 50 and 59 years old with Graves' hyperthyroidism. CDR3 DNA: TGTGCCAGCAGCACTCTAGCCCACTCTGGAAACACCATATATTTT. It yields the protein CASSTLAHSGNTIYF.